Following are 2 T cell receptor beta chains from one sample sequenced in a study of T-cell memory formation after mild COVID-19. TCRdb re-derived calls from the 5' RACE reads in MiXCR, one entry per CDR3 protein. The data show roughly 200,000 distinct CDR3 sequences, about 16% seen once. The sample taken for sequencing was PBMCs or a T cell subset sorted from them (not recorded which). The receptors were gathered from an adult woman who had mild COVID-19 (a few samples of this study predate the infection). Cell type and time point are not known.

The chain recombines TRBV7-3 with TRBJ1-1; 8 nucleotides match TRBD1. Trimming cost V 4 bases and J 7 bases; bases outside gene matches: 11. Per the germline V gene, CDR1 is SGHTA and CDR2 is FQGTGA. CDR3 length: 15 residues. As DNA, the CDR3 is TGTGCCAGCAGCTCCGGGACAGGACTTACGGGTGAAGCTTTCTTT. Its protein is CASSSGTGLTGEAFF.

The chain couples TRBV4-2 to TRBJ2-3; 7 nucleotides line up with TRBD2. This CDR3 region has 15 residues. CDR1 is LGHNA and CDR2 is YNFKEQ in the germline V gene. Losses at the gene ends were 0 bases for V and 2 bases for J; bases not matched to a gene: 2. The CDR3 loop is CASSQDGRATDTQYF. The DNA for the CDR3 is TGTGCCAGCAGCCAAGATGGGAGGGCCACAGATACGCAGTATTTT.